This is a list of T cell receptor beta chains from one sample in a study of T cell changes during pregnancy in multiple sclerosis. Sequencing was performed with immunoSEQ multiplex PCR; in TCRdb, only in-frame clones are kept and a portion is missing. The table lists about 49,000 clones, around 93% of them singletons. The sample consisted of peripheral blood, taken after pregnancy. These receptors were obtained from a female donor with multiple sclerosis, enrolled in a pregnancy study. Each CDR3 is given with its conserved first and last residue. Fields, in order: V gene, CDR3 protein.

TRBV10-3,CAIRAGLAANYEQYF
TRBV11-2,CASSRGAGETQYF
TRBV4-1,CASSQDQGWNTEAFF
TRBV7-2,CASSSGTFQPQHF
TRBV10-3,CAISDRTGLGYGYTF
TRBV6-5,CASSRQLTNYGYTF
TRBV18,CASSPIVESSYNEQFF
TRBV6-5,CATAGGYEQYF
TRBV30,CACQRQGQSYNSPLHF
TRBV27,CASSYGYEQYF